The 18 T cell receptor beta chains listed next were all sequenced from one sample in a study of identical twins (dated by TCRdb to the mid-2010s). Library method: 5' RACE. For sequencing, an Illumina HiSeq 2000 was employed. The public reads were reanalyzed by TCRdb: fastp trimming at Q25, MiXCR alignment, in-frame beta chains only. Each entry is one CDR3 protein sequence, shown with its most common DNA and genes. The sample records around 550,000 distinct CDR3 sequences, roughly 15% of which are singletons. Of the sample, 0.44% is held by the ten largest clones. These data were also reused for a study on yellow fever vaccine responses in identical twins.

The sample taken for sequencing was CD4+ T cells sorted from blood. The source of these receptors is a woman aged 18-30 years in good health.

This clonotype was picked up a small number of times. Written as DNA, the CDR3 is TGTGCCAGCAGCGCAATCGGGGGTCTCGGGACTGAAGCTTTCTTT. Encoded protein: CASSAIGGLGTEAFF. V usage is TRBV5-6 and J usage is TRBJ1-1, with TRBD1 as a possible D gene (5 bases). This CDR3 contains 15 residues. Per the germline V gene, CDR1 is SGHDT and CDR2 is YYEEEE. Between the trimmed V and J ends, which lost 4 bases and 5 bases, there was a span of 18 bases.

This clonotype was counted many times. V usage is TRBV7-6 and J usage is TRBJ1-4; D gene uncertain. The CDR3 covers 14 residues. CDR1 and CDR2 (germline): SGHVS, FNYEAQ. The ends were cut back, 5 bases at V and 12 bases at J, with 19 bases in the middle. CDR3 DNA sequence: TGTGCCAGCAGCAAGACGGACGATTTAACTCAACTGTTTTTT. Translating it yields CASSKTDDLTQLFF.

The chain has TRBV6-1 and TRBJ1-5; no clear D gene. V dropped 8 bases and J dropped 0 bases, with 17 bases sitting between them. Germline CDR1 MNHNS, CDR2 SASEGT. This CDR3 region has 16 residues. The CDR3 is CASSDELYPSNQPQHF. The CDR3 region has the DNA TGTGCCAGCTCAGATGAATTGTACCCTAGCAATCAGCCCCAGCATTTT.

V gene TRBV6-5 combines with J gene TRBJ1-1; the D is unclear. V lost 0 bases and J 3 bases, leaving 11 bases between the germline ends. Germline values: CDR1 MNHEY, CDR2 SVGAGI. There are 15 residues in the CDR3. In nucleotides, the CDR3 is TGTGCCAGCAGTTACTCGGTATTCGTAGACACTGAAGCTTTCTTT. Its protein product is CASSYSVFVDTEAFF.

Ten or more counts support this clonotype. The junction shows a germline mismatch at one end, possibly a read error. The chain has TRBV5-1 and TRBJ2-3; 7 nucleotides agree with TRBD2. The CDR3 spans 12 residues. The V gene's germline CDR1 is SGHRS and CDR2 YFSETQ. The DNA for the CDR3 is TGTGCCAGCAGCTTAGCGGGAGATACGCAGTATTTT. Protein sequence: CASSLAGDTQYF.

The chain has TRBV11-2 and TRBJ2-1; the D gene is possibly TRBD2 (5 bases). Germline V gene data show CDR1 as SGHAT and CDR2 as FQNNGV. The CDR3 runs 16 residues. Trimming removed 2 bases from V and 4 bases from J, with 15 bases in between. The CDR3 coding sequence is TGTGCCAGCAGCTTATATTCCGGACGGACTTACAATGAGCAGTTCTTC. Amino acids: CASSLYSGRTYNEQFF.

This clonotype appeared a single time. This chain connects TRBV18 to TRBJ2-1; the match to TRBD2 covers 9 bases. J gave up 9 bases and V 6 bases, and 12 bases lay outside the gene matches. Germline lookup yields CDR1 KGHSH and CDR2 LQKENI. The length of the CDR3 is 15 residues. In nucleotides, the CDR3 is TGTGCCAGCTCCCCTTCTAGCGGGGCCTTTGGTGAGCAGTTCTTC. Its protein is CASSPSSGAFGEQFF.

The rearrangement uses TRBV20-1 and TRBJ2-1; 9 bases line up with TRBD2. CDR3 length: 16 amino acids. Trimming at V came to 6 bases and at J to 3 bases, leaving 12 bases not matched to a gene. Germline CDR1 and CDR2: DFQATT and SNEGSKA (reference sequence). Here the CDR3 DNA reads TGCAGTGCCCCAAGCGGGGGGACCTTAATCTACAATGAGCAGTTCTTC. This encodes CSAPSGGTLIYNEQFF.

V and J are TRBV20-1 and TRBJ2-1; D is tentatively TRBD1 or TRBD2 (5 bases each). There are 16 residues in the CDR3. The ends were cut back, 1 base at V and 10 bases at J, with 23 bases in the middle. From germline, CDR1 is DFQATT and CDR2 SNEGSKA (reference sequence). The CDR3 here is CSARAGGPGLQREQFF. The DNA of the CDR3 is TGCAGTGCTAGAGCTGGGGGACCCGGACTCCAGAGAGAGCAGTTCTTC.

There are a few counts of this clonotype. The V call is TRBV20-1, the J call TRBJ2-5; D uncertain. Trimming stripped 3 bases from V and 5 bases from J, with 13 bases between. There are 13 residues in the CDR3. The V gene's germline CDR1 is DFQATT and CDR2 SNEGSKA (reference sequence). The CDR3 sequence: CSASLGLAETQYF. CDR3 nucleotides: TGCAGTGCTAGTTTGGGGTTGGCGGAGACCCAGTACTTC.

Only a few counts were recorded for this clonotype. V usage is TRBV7-8 and J usage is TRBJ1-1; no clear D. The germline V and J ends were trimmed by 2 bases and 4 bases, with 11 bases remaining between them. The CDR3 runs to 14 residues. Germline V gene lookup returns CDR1 SGHVS and CDR2 FQNEAQ. Here the CDR3 DNA reads TGTGCCAGCAGCTTACCAGGCGCCTCCACTGAAGCTTTCTTT. Protein sequence: CASSLPGASTEAFF.

This clonotype appeared a few times. This chain joins TRBV20-1 and TRBJ2-7; TRBD1 agrees at 10 bases. Germline assignment: CDR1 DFQATT and CDR2 SNEGSKA (reference sequence). The V segment lost 1 base and the J segment 5 bases; nucleotides outside the gene matches: 5. The CDR3 loop spans 14 amino acids. CDR3 bases: TGCAGTGCTAGAGGGACAGGGGGTCGCAACGAGCAGTACGTC. It specifies CSARGTGGRNEQYV.

This clonotype was counted ten times or more. This rearrangement joins TRBV5-1 to TRBJ2-5; 7 bases are a match to TRBD1. Losses at the gene ends were 3 bases for V and 1 base for J; bases not matched to a gene: 3. Per the germline V gene, CDR1 is SGHRS and CDR2 is YFSETQ. The CDR3 covers 14 residues. The CDR3 DNA follows: TGCGCCAGCAGCTCACAGGGGTCCCAAGAGACCCAGTACTTC. Translation gives CASSSQGSQETQYF.

This clonotype was observed a few times. The V call is TRBV4-1, the J call TRBJ1-5, with a tentative D call TRBD1 (6 bases). Deletions cut 4 bases from V and 2 bases from J, with 18 bases between. This CDR3 region has 17 residues. Germline CDR1 reads MGHRA; CDR2 reads YSYEKL. CDR3 DNA: TGCGCCAGCAGCCCCGAAGAAGGGGGGGTAGGCAATCAGCCCCAGCATTTT. Its protein is CASSPEEGGVGNQPQHF.

This sequence joins TRBV21-1 and TRBJ2-3; TRBD1 is taken as the D call from the table, unchecked against the DNA. TRBV21-1 is a known pseudogene. This CDR3 comprises 16 residues. The chain's CDR3 is CASSKEWRGRTDTQYF. The CDR3 nucleotides are TGTGCCAGCAGCAAAGAGTGGCGGGGGCGCACAGATACGCAGTATTTT.

Regarding this clonotype: Mismatch with germline at one junction end may stem from a read error. The CDR3 region has the DNA TGTGCCAGCAGCTTAGTGGCCAGCAGAGATACGCAGTATTTT. Its protein is CASSLVASRDTQYF. The chain joins TRBV11-2 to TRBJ2-3; D gene ambiguous. Per the germline V gene, CDR1 is SGHAT and CDR2 is FQNNGV. The CDR3 loop spans 14 amino acids.

This chain links TRBV4-2 with TRBJ2-1, with D maybe TRBD1 (5 bases). Trimming removed 4 bases from V and 0 bases from J, with 10 bases in between. The CDR3 contains 15 residues. Germline CDR1 LGHNA, CDR2 YNFKEQ. The DNA for the CDR3 is TGTGCCAGCAGCCCTGACAGCCGCTCCTACAATGAGCAGTTCTTC. This codes for CASSPDSRSYNEQFF.

This clonotype has a handful of counts. The gene calls are TRBV28 and TRBJ2-2; 8 positions match TRBD2. In germline, CDR1 is MDHEN, CDR2 SYDVKM. The CDR3 is made up of 15 amino acids. The V segment lost 11 bases and the J segment 0 bases; nucleotides outside the gene matches: 8. CDR3 nucleotide sequence: TGTGCCGGTAAAGGCGGGGGGACGAACACCGGGGAGCTGTTTTTT. Amino acids: CAGKGGGTNTGELFF.